These T cell receptor beta chains were read from a single sample in a study of CD8+CD57+ T cells in acquired aplastic anemia. Via MiXCR, TCRdb re-called the reads, giving one row per CDR3 protein. The sample contains around 200,000 distinct CDR3 sequences, roughly 60% of which appear only once. The sample taken for sequencing was sorted CD4+, CD8+, or CD8+CD57+ T cells (not recorded which) from PBMCs. The receptors come from a human donor with aplastic anemia. The CDR3 runs from the conserved cysteine through the conserved F or W.

V gene	J gene	CDR3 protein
TRBV10-3	TRBJ1-1	CATQGQGNTEAFF
TRBV6-4	TRBJ2-1	CAISEGTSVGNEQFF
TRBV9	TRBJ1-3	CASSGGNTIYF
TRBV2	TRBJ2-7	CASSGLEQYF
TRBV15	TRBJ2-7	CATSREKGPGSSYEQYF
TRBV24-1	TRBJ2-7	CATSDPLTSGEYEQYF
TRBV7-3	TRBJ2-1	CASSLQGNPYNEQFF
TRBV9	TRBJ2-3	CASSVALSGRGTDTQYF
TRBV19	TRBJ1-6	CASSSGQTRGSPLHF
TRBV11-2	TRBJ1-2	CASSQPTGTGNYGYTF
TRBV11-3	TRBJ1-1	CASSPGTGVNTEAFF
TRBV20-1	TRBJ1-2	CSASLQGYGYTF
TRBV10-3	TRBJ1-6	CAISEGGPNSPLHF
TRBV5-1	TRBJ1-1	CASSYRAMNTEAFF
TRBV2	TRBJ2-7	CASSEGSATYEQYF
TRBV25-1	TRBJ2-7	CASSGGVQGGFKF
TRBV19	TRBJ2-5	CASSRAGGPGETQYF
TRBV2	TRBJ1-1	CASSGLMNTEAFF
TRBV6-4	TRBJ1-1	CASSVTTNTEAFF
TRBV20-1	TRBJ2-3	CSARGLGGTDTQYF
TRBV7-8	TRBJ2-5	CASRPGLFQETQYF
TRBV6-5	TRBJ2-2	CASSYNGRGPLYTGELFF
TRBV6-1	TRBJ1-1	CAIFAGNTEAFF
TRBV30	TRBJ1-1	CAWSLQGNTEAFF
TRBV15	TRBJ2-6	CATSMNRGVGANVLTF
TRBV2	TRBJ1-1	CASSRESQNTEAFF
TRBV4-1	TRBJ1-3	CASSQEVQENTIYF
TRBV11-2	TRBJ1-6	CASSPQGAAYNSPLHF
TRBV5-1	TRBJ2-6	CASSPTGPGANVLTF
TRBV27	TRBJ1-2	CASSLNRGHGYTF
TRBV6-1	TRBJ1-1	CASSEFTENTEAFF
TRBV7-9	TRBJ2-5	CASSPPVTAQETQYF
TRBV12-3/TRBV12-4	TRBJ2-7	CASSYAGTSGRWDEQYF
TRBV6-5	TRBJ2-7	CASSPRELLPDYEQYF
TRBV7-9	TRBJ2-7	CASSRQDRGRQYF
TRBV5-5	TRBJ2-3	CASSQGEGTSGRRDTQYF
TRBV19	TRBJ2-7	CASSGTVPYEQYF
TRBV2	TRBJ2-1	CASSSSGRGNNEQFF
TRBV19	TRBJ2-2	CASSQTGNTGELFF
TRBV20-1	TRBJ2-1	CSATPEQVEQFF
TRBV20-1	TRBJ2-1	CSARQAFNEQFF
TRBV9	TRBJ2-7	CASSATGPGEQYF
TRBV7-2	TRBJ1-1	CASSSDRGRGEAFF
TRBV3-1	TRBJ1-4	CASSERNGLFF
TRBV10-3	TRBJ2-1	CAISDETGGMYEQFF
TRBV20-1	TRBJ1-2	CSARENYGYTF
TRBV7-9	TRBJ2-3	CASSLGQGSQYF
TRBV29-1	TRBJ2-7	CSARTSGGAYEQYF
TRBV9	TRBJ2-5	CASSVHVGETQYF
TRBV7-2	TRBJ2-1	CASSSRQGAAYEQFF
TRBV24-1	TRBJ2-7	CATPAYEQYF
TRBV20-1	TRBJ2-3	CSARGERGGVDTQYF
TRBV12-3/TRBV12-4	TRBJ2-7	CASRLRGSSYEQYF
TRBV30	TRBJ1-3	CAWTTGFASGNTIYF
TRBV5-1	TRBJ2-7	CASSLEGFMEQYF